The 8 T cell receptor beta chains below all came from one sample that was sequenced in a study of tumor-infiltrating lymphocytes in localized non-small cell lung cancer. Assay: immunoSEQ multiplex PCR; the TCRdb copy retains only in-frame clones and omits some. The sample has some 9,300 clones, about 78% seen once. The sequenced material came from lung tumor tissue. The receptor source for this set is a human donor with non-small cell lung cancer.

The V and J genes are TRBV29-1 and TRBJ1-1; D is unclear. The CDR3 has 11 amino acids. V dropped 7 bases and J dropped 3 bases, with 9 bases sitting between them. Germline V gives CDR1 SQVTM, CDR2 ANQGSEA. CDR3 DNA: TGCAGCGCGGCCGCACACACTGAAGCTTTCTTT. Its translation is CSAAAHTEAFF.

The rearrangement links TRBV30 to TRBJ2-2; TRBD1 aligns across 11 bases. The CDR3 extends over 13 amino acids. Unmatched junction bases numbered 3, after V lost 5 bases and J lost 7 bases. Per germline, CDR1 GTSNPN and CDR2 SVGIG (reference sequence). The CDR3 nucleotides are TGTGCCTGGGGGACAGGGGGGTACGGGGAGCTGTTTTTT. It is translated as CAWGTGGYGELFF.

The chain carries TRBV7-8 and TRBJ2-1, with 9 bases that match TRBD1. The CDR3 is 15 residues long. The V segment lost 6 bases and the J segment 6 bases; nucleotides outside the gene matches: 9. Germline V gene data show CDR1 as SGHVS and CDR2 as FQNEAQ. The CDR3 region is CASSSNRGRLNEQFF. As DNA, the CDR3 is TGTGCCAGCAGTTCAAACAGGGGGCGCCTCAATGAGCAGTTCTTC.

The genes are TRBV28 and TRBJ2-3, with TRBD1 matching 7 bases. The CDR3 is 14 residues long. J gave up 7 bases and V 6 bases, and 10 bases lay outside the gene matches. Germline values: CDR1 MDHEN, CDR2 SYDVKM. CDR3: CASSPLGTDHTQYF. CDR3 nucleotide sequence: TGTGCCAGCAGCCCATTAGGGACAGACCATACGCAGTATTTT. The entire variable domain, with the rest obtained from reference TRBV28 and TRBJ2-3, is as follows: DVKVTQSSRYLVKRTGEKVFLECVQDMDHENMFWYRQDPGLGLRLIYFSYDVKMKEKGDIPEGYSVSREKKERFSLILESASTNQTSMYLCASSPLGTDHTQYFGPGTRLTVL.

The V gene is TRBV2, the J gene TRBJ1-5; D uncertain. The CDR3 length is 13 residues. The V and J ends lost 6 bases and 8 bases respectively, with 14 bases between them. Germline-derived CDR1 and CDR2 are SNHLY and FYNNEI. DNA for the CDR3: TGTGCCAGCAGGGTAAGCATCGGCGAGCCCCAGCATTTT. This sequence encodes CASRVSIGEPQHF.

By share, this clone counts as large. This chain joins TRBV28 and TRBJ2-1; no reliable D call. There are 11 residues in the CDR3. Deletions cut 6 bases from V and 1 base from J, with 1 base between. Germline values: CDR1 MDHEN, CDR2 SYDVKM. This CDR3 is CASRSYNEQFF. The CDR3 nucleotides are TGTGCCAGCAGGTCCTACAATGAGCAGTTCTTC.

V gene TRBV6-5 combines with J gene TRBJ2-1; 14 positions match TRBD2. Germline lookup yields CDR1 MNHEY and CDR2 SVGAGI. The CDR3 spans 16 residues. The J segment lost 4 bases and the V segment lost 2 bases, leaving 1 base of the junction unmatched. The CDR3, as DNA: TGTGCCAGCAGTTACGGACTAGCGGGAGGATACAATGAGCAGTTCTTC. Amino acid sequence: CASSYGLAGGYNEQFF.

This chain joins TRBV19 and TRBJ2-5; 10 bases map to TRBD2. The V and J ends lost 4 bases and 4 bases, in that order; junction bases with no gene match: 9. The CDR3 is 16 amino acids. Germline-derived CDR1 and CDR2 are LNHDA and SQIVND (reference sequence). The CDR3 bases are TGTGCCAGTAGTAGCCGTTTGGTAGCGGGGGGAGAGACCCAGTACTTC. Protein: CASSSRLVAGGETQYF. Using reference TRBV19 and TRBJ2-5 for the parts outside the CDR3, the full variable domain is DGGITQSPKYLFRKEGQNVTLSCEQNLNHDAMYWYRQDPGQGLRLIYYSQIVNDFQKGDIAEGYSVSREKKESFPLTVTSAQKNPTAFYLCASSSRLVAGGETQYFGPGTRLLVL.